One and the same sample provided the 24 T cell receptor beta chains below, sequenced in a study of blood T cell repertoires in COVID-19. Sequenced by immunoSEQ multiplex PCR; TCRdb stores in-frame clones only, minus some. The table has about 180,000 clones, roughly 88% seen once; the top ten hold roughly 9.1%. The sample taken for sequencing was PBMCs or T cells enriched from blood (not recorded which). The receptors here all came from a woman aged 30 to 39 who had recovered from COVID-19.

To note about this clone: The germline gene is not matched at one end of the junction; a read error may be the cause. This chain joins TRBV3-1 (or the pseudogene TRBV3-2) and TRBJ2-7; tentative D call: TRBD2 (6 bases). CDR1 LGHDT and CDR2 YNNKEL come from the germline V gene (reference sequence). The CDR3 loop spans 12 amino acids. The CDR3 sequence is CASSQGGTSQDF. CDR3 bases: TGTGCCAGCAGCCAAGGGGGGACTTCCCAGGACTTC.

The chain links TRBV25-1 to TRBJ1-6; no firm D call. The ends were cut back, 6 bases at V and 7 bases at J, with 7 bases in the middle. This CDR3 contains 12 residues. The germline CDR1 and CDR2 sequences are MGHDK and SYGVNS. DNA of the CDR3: TGTGCCAGCAGCCGGGTAAATTCACCCCTCCACTTT. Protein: CASSRVNSPLHF.

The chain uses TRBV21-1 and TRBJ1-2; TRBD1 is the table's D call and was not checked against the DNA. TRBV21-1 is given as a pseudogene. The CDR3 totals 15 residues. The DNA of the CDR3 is TGTGCCAGCAGCCAGACGGACAGTCTGCCGCCTGGCTACACCTTC. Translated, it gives CASSQTDSLPPGYTF.

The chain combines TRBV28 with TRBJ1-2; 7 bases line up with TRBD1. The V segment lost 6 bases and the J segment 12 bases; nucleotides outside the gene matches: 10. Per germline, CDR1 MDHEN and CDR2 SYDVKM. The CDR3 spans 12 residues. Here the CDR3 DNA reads TGTGCCAGCAGCCTAAAGGGACAGACGGACACCTTC. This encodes CASSLKGQTDTF.

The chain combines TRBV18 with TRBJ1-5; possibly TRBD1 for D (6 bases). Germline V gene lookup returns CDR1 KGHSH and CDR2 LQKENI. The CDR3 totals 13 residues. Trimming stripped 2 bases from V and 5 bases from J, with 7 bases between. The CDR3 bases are TGTGCCAGCTCACCAGCAGGGGATCAGCCCCAGCATTTT. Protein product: CASSPAGDQPQHF.

The CDR3 bases are TGTGCCAGCAGCCCTGTAGCGGGAGGTTACAATGAGCAGTTCTTC. Amino acids: CASSPVAGGYNEQFF. The gene calls are TRBV11-1 and TRBJ2-1; TRBD2 matches at 10 bases. CDR1 is SGHAT, CDR2 FQDESV, per germline (reference sequence). This CDR3 comprises 15 residues. After removal of 5 bases from V and 4 bases from J, the junction contained 5 bases not matched to a gene.

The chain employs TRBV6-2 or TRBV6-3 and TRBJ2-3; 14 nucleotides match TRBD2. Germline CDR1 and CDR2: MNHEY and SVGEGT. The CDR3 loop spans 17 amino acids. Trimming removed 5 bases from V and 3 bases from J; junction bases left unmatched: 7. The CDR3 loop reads CASSQETSGRDTDTQYF. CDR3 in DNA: TGTGCCAGCAGTCAGGAGACTAGCGGGAGGGATACAGATACGCAGTATTTT.

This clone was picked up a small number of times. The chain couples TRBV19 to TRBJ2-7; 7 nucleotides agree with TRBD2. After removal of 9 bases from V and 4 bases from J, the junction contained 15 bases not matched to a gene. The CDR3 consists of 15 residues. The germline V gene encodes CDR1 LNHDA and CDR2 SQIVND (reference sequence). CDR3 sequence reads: CASQSSGAGLYEQYF. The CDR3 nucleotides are TGTGCCAGCCAATCTAGCGGCGCGGGTCTATACGAGCAGTACTTC.

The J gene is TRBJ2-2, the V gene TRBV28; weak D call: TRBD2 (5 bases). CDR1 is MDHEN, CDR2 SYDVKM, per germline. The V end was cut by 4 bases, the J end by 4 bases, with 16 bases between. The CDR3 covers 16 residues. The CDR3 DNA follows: TGTGCCAGCAGTTGGAGTAGGGAGATCGGCACCGGGGAGCTGTTTTTT. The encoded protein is CASSWSREIGTGELFF.

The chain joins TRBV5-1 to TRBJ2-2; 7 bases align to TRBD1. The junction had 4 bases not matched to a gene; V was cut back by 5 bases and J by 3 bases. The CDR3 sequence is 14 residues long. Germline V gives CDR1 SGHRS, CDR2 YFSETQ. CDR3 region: CASSSTGDTGELFF. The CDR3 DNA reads TGCGCCAGCAGTTCAACAGGGGACACCGGGGAGCTGTTTTTT.

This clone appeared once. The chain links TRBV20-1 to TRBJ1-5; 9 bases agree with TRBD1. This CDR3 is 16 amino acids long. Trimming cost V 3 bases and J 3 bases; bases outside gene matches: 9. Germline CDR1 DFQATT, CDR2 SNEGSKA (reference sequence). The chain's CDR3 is CSASEGQGIINQPQHF. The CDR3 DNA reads TGCAGTGCTAGTGAGGGACAGGGTATAATCAATCAGCCCCAGCATTTT.

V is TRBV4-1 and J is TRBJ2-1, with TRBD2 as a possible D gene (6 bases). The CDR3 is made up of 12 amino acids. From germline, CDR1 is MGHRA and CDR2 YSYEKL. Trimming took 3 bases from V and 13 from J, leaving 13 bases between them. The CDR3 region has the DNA TGCGCCAGCAGCCAGGACTACGAGGACCAGTTCTTC. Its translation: CASSQDYEDQFF.

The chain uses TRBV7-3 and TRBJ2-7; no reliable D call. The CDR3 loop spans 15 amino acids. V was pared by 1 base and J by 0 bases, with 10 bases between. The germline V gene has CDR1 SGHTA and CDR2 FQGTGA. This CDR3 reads CASSLRPGDSYEQYF. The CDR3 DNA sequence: TGTGCCAGCAGCTTAAGGCCAGGCGACTCCTACGAGCAGTACTTC.

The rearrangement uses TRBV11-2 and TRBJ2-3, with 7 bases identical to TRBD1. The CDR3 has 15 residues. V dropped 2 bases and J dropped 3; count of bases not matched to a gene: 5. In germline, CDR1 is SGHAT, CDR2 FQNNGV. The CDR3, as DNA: TGTGCCAGCAGCTTACGGGACAGACAAACAGATACGCAGTATTTT. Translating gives CASSLRDRQTDTQYF.

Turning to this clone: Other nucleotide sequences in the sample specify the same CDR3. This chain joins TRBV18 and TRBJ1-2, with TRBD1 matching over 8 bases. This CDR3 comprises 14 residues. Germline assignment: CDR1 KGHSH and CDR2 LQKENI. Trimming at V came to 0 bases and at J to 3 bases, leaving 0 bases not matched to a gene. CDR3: CASSPPDRDYGYTF. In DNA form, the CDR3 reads TGTGCCAGCTCACCACCGGACAGGGACTATGGCTACACCTTC.

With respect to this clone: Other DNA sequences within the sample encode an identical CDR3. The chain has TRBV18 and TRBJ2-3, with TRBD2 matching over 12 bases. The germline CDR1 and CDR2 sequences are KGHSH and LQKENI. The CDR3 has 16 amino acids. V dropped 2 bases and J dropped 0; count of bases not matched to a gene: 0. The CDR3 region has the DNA TGTGCCAGCTCACCAGGGACTAGCGGGAGCACAGATACGCAGTATTTT. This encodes CASSPGTSGSTDTQYF.

The CDR3 loop reads CASSLYPKGVEKLFF. DNA for the CDR3: TGTGCCAGCAGTTTATACCCCAAGGGGGTTGAAAAACTGTTTTTT. This rearrangement joins TRBV28 to TRBJ1-4, with D perhaps TRBD1 (6 bases). V lost 1 base and J 7 bases, leaving 13 bases between the germline ends. This CDR3 has 15 residues. Germline CDR1 MDHEN, CDR2 SYDVKM.

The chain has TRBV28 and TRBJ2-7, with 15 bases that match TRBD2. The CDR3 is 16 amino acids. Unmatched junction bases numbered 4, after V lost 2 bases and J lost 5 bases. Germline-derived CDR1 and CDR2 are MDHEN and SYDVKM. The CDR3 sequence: CASSLGTSGRSHEQYF. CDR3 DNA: TGTGCCAGCAGTTTAGGGACTAGCGGGAGGAGCCACGAGCAGTACTTC. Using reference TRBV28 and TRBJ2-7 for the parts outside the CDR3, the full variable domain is DVKVTQSSRYLVKRTGEKVFLECVQDMDHENMFWYRQDPGLGLRLIYFSYDVKMKEKGDIPEGYSVSREKKERFSLILESASTNQTSMYLCASSLGTSGRSHEQYFGPGTRLTVT.

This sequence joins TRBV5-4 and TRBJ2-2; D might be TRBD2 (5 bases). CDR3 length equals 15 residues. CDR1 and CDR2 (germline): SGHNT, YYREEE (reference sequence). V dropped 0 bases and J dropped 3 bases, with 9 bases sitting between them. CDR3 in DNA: TGTGCCAGCAGCTTGGGCGGGCGGGACACCGGGGAGCTGTTTTTT. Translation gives CASSLGGRDTGELFF.

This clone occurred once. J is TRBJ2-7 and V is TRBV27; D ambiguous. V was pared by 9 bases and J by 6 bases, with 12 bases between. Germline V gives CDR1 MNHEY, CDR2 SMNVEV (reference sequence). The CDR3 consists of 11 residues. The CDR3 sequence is CARPLAAEQYF. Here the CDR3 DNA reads TGTGCCAGACCCCTCGCGGCCGAGCAGTACTTC.

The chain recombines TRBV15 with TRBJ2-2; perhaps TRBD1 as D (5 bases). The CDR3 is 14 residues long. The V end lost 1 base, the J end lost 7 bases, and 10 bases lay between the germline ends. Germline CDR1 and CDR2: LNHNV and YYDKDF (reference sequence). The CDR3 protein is CATSRGRDGGELFF. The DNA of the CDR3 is TGTGCCACCAGCAGAGGCAGGGATGGCGGGGAGCTGTTTTTT.

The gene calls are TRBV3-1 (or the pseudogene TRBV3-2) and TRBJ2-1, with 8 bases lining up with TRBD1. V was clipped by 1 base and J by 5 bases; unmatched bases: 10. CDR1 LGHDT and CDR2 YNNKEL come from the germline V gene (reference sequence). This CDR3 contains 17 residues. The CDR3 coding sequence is TGTGCCAGCAGCCAAGGAACGGGACAGGTGATTGACAATGAGCAGTTCTTC. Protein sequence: CASSQGTGQVIDNEQFF.

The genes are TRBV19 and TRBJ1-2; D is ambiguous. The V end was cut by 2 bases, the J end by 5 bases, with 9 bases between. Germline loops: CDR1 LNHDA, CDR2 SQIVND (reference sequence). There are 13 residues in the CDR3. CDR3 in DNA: TGTGCCAGTAGTATACGGACGGGATATGGCTACACCTTC. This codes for CASSIRTGYGYTF.

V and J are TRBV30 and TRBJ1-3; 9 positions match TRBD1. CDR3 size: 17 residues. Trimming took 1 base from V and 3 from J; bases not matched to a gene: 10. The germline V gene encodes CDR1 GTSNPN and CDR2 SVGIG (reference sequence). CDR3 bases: TGTGCCTGGAGTGCTGTGACAGGGGGTCTGGGTGGAAACACCATATATTTT. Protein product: CAWSAVTGGLGGNTIYF.